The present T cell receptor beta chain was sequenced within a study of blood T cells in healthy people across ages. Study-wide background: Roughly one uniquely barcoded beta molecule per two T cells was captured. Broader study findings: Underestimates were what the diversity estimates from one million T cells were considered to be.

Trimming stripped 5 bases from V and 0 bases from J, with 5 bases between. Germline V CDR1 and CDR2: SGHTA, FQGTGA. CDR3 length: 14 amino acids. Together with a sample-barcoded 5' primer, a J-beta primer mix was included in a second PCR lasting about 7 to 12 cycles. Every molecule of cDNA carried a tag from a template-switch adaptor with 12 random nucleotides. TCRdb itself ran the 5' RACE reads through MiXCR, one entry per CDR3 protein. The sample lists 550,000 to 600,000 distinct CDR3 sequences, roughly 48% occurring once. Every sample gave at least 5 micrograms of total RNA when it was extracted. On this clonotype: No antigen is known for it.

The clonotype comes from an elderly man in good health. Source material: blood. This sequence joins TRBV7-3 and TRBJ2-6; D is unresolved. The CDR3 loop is CASSQASGANVLTF. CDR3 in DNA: TGTGCCAGCAGCCAGGCCTCTGGGGCCAACGTCCTGACTTTC.